A selection of T cell receptor beta chains follows, all from one sample in a study of blood T cell repertoires in COVID-19. Using immunoSEQ multiplex PCR, the repertoire was profiled, and TCRdb retains in-frame clones only, with some absent. The sample has hundreds of thousands of clones; around four fifths are singletons. The sequenced sample consisted of peripheral blood. The source of these receptors is a woman between 45 and 65 years old with acute or convalescent COVID-19. CDR3s include the opening cysteine and the closing phenylalanine or tryptophan. A D gene is named only where the DNA matches it firmly. The listing skips clone size in some rows; elsewhere it reads once, few, many or a size class.

d_gene | len | j_gene | v_gene | abundance | CDR3aa | CDR3nt
- | 17 | TRBJ2-2 | TRBV19 | - | CASSIDHLATNTGELFF | TGTGCCAGTAGTATCGACCACCTAGCGACGAACACCGGGGAGCTGTTTTTT
- | 13 | TRBJ1-6 | TRBV28 | - | CASSFAGVSPLHF | TGTGCCAGCAGTTTCGCAGGGGTTTCACCCCTCCACTTT
TRBD1 | 15 | TRBJ2-1 | TRBV28 | - | CASSDTGDPRNEQFF | TGTGCCAGCAGTGACACAGGGGACCCACGCAATGAGCAGTTCTTC
- | 14 | TRBJ2-7 | TRBV7-2 | - | CASSSSGLSAEQYF | TGTGCCAGCAGCTCGTCAGGACTGTCTGCGGAGCAGTACTTC
- | 16 | TRBJ2-3 | TRBV7-9 | - | CASSRRGDSTADTQYF | TGTGCCAGCAGCCGCAGGGGGGACTCCACCGCGGATACGCAGTATTTT
- | 14 | TRBJ1-6 | TRBV14 | few | CASSPLTLYSPLHF | TGTGCCAGCAGCCCCCTGACACTTTATTCACCCCTCCACTTT
TRBD1 | 14 | TRBJ1-2 | TRBV2 | - | CASRTTGTGNGYTF | TGTGCCAGCAGGACTACCGGGACAGGGAATGGCTACACCTTC
TRBD1 | 15 | TRBJ2-7 | TRBV6-5 | - | CASSRQGQGHYEQYF | TGTGCCAGCAGCCGCCAAGGACAGGGTCACTACGAGCAGTACTTC
TRBD2 | 15 | TRBJ2-1 | TRBV28 | - | CASSFGGRALDEQFF | TGTGCCAGCAGTTTCGGCGGGAGGGCCCTGGATGAGCAGTTCTTC
- | 13 | TRBJ2-1 | TRBV2 | - | CASRLGVGNEQFF | TGTGCCAGCAGACTAGGAGTTGGCAATGAGCAGTTCTTC
- | 15 | TRBJ2-7 | TRBV7-2 | - | CASSLAGGEAYEQYF | TGTGCCAGCAGCTTAGCGGGAGGCGAGGCCTACGAGCAGTACTTC
- | 13 | TRBJ2-7 | TRBV7-6 | - | CASSSADGNEQYF | TGTGCCAGCAGCTCCGCGGACGGGAACGAGCAGTACTTC
- | 13 | TRBJ2-1 | TRBV9 | - | CASSVAEGDEQFF | TGTGCCAGCAGCGTAGCTGAAGGGGATGAGCAGTTCTTC
- | 16 | TRBJ2-3 | TRBV19 | - | CASSIRGGLGTDTQYF | TGTGCCAGTAGTATAAGGGGGGGACTGGGAACAGATACGCAGTATTTT
TRBD1 | 12 | TRBJ2-7 | TRBV3-1/TRBV3-2 | - | CASSRNRGEQYF | TGTGCCAGCAGCCGAAACAGGGGAGAGCAGTACTTC
TRBD2 | 14 | TRBJ2-7 | TRBV6-5 | - | CASLRSGTSYEQYF | TGTGCCAGCTTAAGAAGCGGGACTTCCTACGAGCAGTACTTC
- | 16 | TRBJ2-7 | TRBV25-1 | - | CASSATPGQGYYEQYF | TGTGCCAGCAGTGCCACACCGGGACAAGGTTACTACGAGCAGTACTTC
TRBD2 | 17 | TRBJ2-1 | TRBV5-1 | - | CASSLANVPKRGDEQFF | TGCGCCAGCAGCTTGGCCAATGTTCCGAAGCGGGGGGATGAGCAGTTCTTC
TRBD2 | 16 | TRBJ2-1 | TRBV28 | - | CASSSRLAGSYNEQFF | TGTGCCAGCAGTTCTCGACTAGCGGGCTCCTACAATGAGCAGTTCTTC
- | 15 | TRBJ1-5 | TRBV19 | - | CASREDLGSNQPQHF | TGTGCCAGTAGAGAAGACTTGGGTAGCAATCAGCCCCAGCATTTT
- | 16 | TRBJ2-6 | TRBV18 | - | CASSPPSGSGANVLTF | TGTGCCAGCTCACCACCGTCAGGCTCTGGGGCCAACGTCCTGACTTTC
- | 11 | TRBJ2-7 | TRBV28 | - | CASSAAYEQYF | TGTGCCAGCAGCGCAGCCTACGAGCAGTACTTC
TRBD1 | 17 | TRBJ1-5 | TRBV24-1 | - | CATSEMTGVRFNQPQHF | TGTGCCACCAGTGAAATGACAGGGGTCCGATTCAATCAGCCCCAGCATTTT
TRBD2 | 13 | TRBJ2-1 | TRBV27 | - | CASRLTSDNEQFF | TGTGCCAGCAGGCTGACTAGCGACAATGAGCAGTTCTTC
TRBD1 | 13 | TRBJ2-4 | TRBV28 | - | CASSAGTGAPQYF | TGTGCCAGCAGCGCCGGGACAGGGGCCCCTCAGTACTTC
- | 13 | TRBJ1-5 | TRBV11-2 | few | CASSLVQGRAQHF | TGTGCCAGCAGCTTAGTGCAGGGGAGAGCCCAGCATTTT
TRBD1 | 15 | TRBJ1-6 | TRBV4-2 | - | CASSLPGQQNSPLHF | TGTGCCAGCAGCCTTCCGGGACAGCAGAATTCACCCCTCCACTTT
- | 14 | TRBJ1-6 | TRBV9 | - | CASSVRQFNSPLHF | TGTGCCAGCAGCGTGAGACAGTTTAATTCACCCCTCCACTTT
TRBD1 | 16 | TRBJ2-1 | TRBV18 | - | CASSPLGTGAYNEQFF | TGTGCCAGCTCACCACTCGGGACAGGGGCGTACAATGAGCAGTTCTTC
TRBD1 | 14 | TRBJ2-7 | TRBV19 | - | CASSNSDRVYEQYF | TGTGCCAGTAGTAACAGTGACAGGGTCTACGAGCAGTACTTC
- | 16 | TRBJ1-5 | TRBV7-6 | - | CASSQNREVGNQPQHF | TGTGCCAGCAGCCAAAACAGGGAAGTAGGCAATCAGCCCCAGCATTTT
- | 14 | TRBJ1-1 | TRBV2 | - | CASSEWTWGAEAFF | TGTGCCAGCAGTGAATGGACCTGGGGCGCTGAAGCTTTCTTT
- | 13 | TRBJ1-5 | TRBV7-2 | - | CASSPVSNQPQHF | TGTGCCAGCAGTCCCGTTAGCAATCAGCCCCAGCATTTT
- | 15 | TRBJ1-5 | TRBV15 | - | CATRGGAQGNQPQHF | TGTGCCACCAGAGGGGGGGCGCAGGGCAATCAGCCCCAGCATTTT
- | 19 | TRBJ1-4 | TRBV7-6 | - | CASSLDPGGSRGPNEKLFF | TGTGCCAGCAGCTTAGACCCGGGGGGTTCCCGCGGGCCTAATGAAAAACTGTTTTTT
TRBD1 | 14 | TRBJ2-7 | TRBV14 | - | CASRSTGQAYEQYF | TGTGCCAGCAGGTCGACAGGGCAGGCCTACGAGCAGTACTTC
TRBD2 | 17 | TRBJ2-5 | TRBV24-1 | - | CATSDPPGLAGRETQYF | TGTGCCACCAGTGACCCACCTGGACTAGCGGGAAGAGAGACCCAGTACTTC
TRBD2 | 16 | TRBJ2-1 | TRBV7-2 | - | CASSLRPSGTYNEQFF | TGTGCCAGCAGCTTAAGGCCTAGCGGTACCTACAATGAGCAGTTCTTC
- | 12 | TRBJ1-2 | TRBV5-6 | - | CASSDSNYGYTF | TGTGCCAGCAGCGACAGTAACTATGGCTACACCTTC
TRBD1 | 17 | TRBJ2-1 | TRBV11-2 | - | CASSYQAGGANYNEQFF | TGTGCCAGCAGTTACCAGGCAGGGGGCGCGAACTACAATGAGCAGTTCTTC
- | 14 | TRBJ1-1 | TRBV28 | - | CASSSGTPSPEAFF | TGTGCCAGCAGTTCCGGGACACCGAGCCCTGAAGCTTTCTTT
TRBD1 | 15 | TRBJ2-7 | TRBV4-1 | - | CASSQEYRGRYEQYF | TGCGCCAGCAGCCAAGAATACAGGGGAAGGTACGAGCAGTACTTC
TRBD1 | 21 | TRBJ2-7 | TRBV9 | - | CASSVESDEGDRAPLVDEQYF | TGTGCCAGCAGCGTAGAGTCGGATGAGGGGGACAGGGCACCCCTTGTTGACGAGCAGTACTTC
- | 17 | TRBJ1-1 | TRBV28 | - | CASSLIGGGFMNTEAFF | TGTGCCAGCAGTTTAATCGGGGGTGGATTCATGAACACTGAAGCTTTCTTT
- | 14 | TRBJ1-6 | TRBV7-8 | - | CASRRVSYNSPLHF | TGTGCCAGCAGGAGGGTCTCCTATAATTCACCCCTCCACTTT
- | 15 | TRBJ2-7 | TRBV15 | - | CATSTRTSASYEQYF | TGTGCCACCAGCACCAGGACATCTGCCTCCTACGAGCAGTACTTC
TRBD1 | 20 | TRBJ2-5 | TRBV5-4 | once | CASSLAFEEHRGDSQETQYF | TGTGCCAGCAGCTTGGCCTTTGAGGAGCACAGGGGGGACTCCCAAGAGACCCAGTACTTC
- | 14 | TRBJ1-1 | TRBV28 | few | CASSLGATDTEAFF | TGTGCCAGCAGTTTAGGGGCGACGGACACTGAAGCTTTCTTT
TRBD2 | 16 | TRBJ2-3 | TRBV15 | - | CATSRRSAGGPDTQYF | TGTGCCACCAGCAGAAGGTCAGCGGGAGGGCCAGATACGCAGTATTTT
- | 12 | TRBJ1-1 | TRBV10-3 | - | CAISESQFEAFF | TGTGCCATCAGTGAGTCGCAGTTTGAAGCTTTCTTT
- | 19 | TRBJ2-6 | TRBV7-2 | few | CASSLVRGLGSSGANVLTF | TGTGCCAGCAGCTTAGTAAGAGGACTTGGAAGCTCTGGGGCCAACGTCCTGACTTTC
- | 15 | TRBJ2-7 | TRBV21-1 | - | CASSKAGQIDFEQYF | TGTGCCAGCAGCAAAGCGGGGCAGATCGATTTTGAGCAGTACTTC
- | 15 | TRBJ2-7 | TRBV28 | - | CASISRGRPTYEQYF | TGTGCCAGCATCTCCCGAGGCAGACCCACCTACGAGCAGTACTTC
TRBD2 | 16 | TRBJ2-1 | TRBV28 | - | CASSGPVSGSYNEQFF | TGTGCCAGCAGCGGACCCGTGAGCGGGAGCTACAATGAGCAGTTCTTC
TRBD2 | 18 | TRBJ2-2 | TRBV11-3 | - | CASSSAGLAGGYTGELFF | TGTGCCAGCAGCTCCGCAGGACTAGCGGGAGGGTACACCGGGGAGCTGTTTTTT
- | 14 | TRBJ1-1 | TRBV5-6 | - | CASSLGAMNTEAFF | TGTGCCAGCAGCTTGGGGGCCATGAACACTGAAGCTTTCTTT
TRBD1 | 14 | TRBJ2-7 | TRBV9 | few | CASSVATGGNEQYF | TGTGCCAGCAGCGTAGCGACAGGGGGCAACGAGCAGTACTTC
- | 15 | TRBJ2-5 | TRBV5-1 | once | CASAPSAPAGETQYF | TGCGCCAGCGCCCCCAGCGCCCCGGCGGGAGAGACCCAGTACTTC
- | 12 | TRBJ2-5 | TRBV7-2 | - | CASSSKGETQYF | TGTGCCAGCAGCTCAAAGGGGGAGACCCAGTACTTC
TRBD1 | 15 | TRBJ2-2 | TRBV4-2 | once | CASSQGSGQGGELFF | TGTGCCAGCAGCCAAGGGTCGGGACAGGGCGGGGAGCTGTTTTTT